This section outlines one T cell receptor beta chain sequence together with its context. Antigen specificity is unknown. TCRdb keeps only in-frame clones here, not all; method: immunoSEQ multiplex PCR. In the table there are 120,000 to 150,000 clones, around 89% of which are singletons. These data originate in a study of T cell responses to AZD1222 COVID-19 vaccine. Findings of the study overall: Donor demographics were predominantly white British with a female majority; clonal diversity may be underestimated.

Losses at the gene ends were 6 bases for V and 3 bases for J; bases not matched to a gene: 5. The CDR3 is made up of 14 amino acids. In germline, CDR1 is MNHEY, CDR2 SVGAGI. The chain recombines TRBV6-5 with TRBJ1-2; 9 bases are a match to TRBD1. The TCR was taken from an adult in good health. Sequencing was performed on peripheral blood, taken on day 0 of AZD1222 vaccination. The CDR3 spells CASRRQGDDYGYTF. The CDR3 DNA is TGTGCCAGCAGGCGACAGGGGGATGACTATGGCTACACCTTC.